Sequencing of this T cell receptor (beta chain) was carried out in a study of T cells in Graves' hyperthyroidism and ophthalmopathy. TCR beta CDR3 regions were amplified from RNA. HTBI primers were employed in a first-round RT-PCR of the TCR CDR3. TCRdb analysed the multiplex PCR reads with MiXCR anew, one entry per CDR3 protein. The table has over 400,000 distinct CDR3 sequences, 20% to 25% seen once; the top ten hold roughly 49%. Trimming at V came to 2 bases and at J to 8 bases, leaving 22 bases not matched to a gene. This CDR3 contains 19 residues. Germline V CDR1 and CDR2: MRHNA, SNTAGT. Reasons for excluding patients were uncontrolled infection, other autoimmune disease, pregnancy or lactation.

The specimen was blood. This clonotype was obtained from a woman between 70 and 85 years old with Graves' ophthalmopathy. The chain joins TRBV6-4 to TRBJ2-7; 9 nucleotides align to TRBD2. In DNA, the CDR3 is TGTGCCAGCAGTGACCGAAGGTGGATAGCGGGAGTGGGGCTCTCGCAGCAGTACTTC. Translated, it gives CASSDRRWIAGVGLSQQYF.